A selection of T cell receptor beta chains follows, all from one sample in a study of blood T cell repertoires in COVID-19. Here immunoSEQ multiplex PCR was the method, and the copy in TCRdb shows in-frame clones only, minus some. In the table there are 30,000 to 45,000 clones, roughly 89% of which are singletons. Source material: peripheral blood. These receptors were taken from a human donor in a cohort sampled during active COVID-19. Each CDR3 is given with its conserved first and last residue. Each record gives: V gene, J gene, D gene, CDR3 protein, CDR3 DNA. The D gene is left open where the match is weak.

>TRBV7-2|TRBJ2-1|TRBD2
CASSPGLAGNNEQFF
TGTGCCAGCAGCCCGGGACTAGCGGGGAACAATGAGCAGTTCTTC
>TRBV7-8|TRBJ2-4|.
CASSWAGRENIQYF
TGTGCCAGCAGCTGGGCCGGCAGAGAAAACATTCAGTACTTC
>TRBV19|TRBJ1-5|.
CASFDRHGQPQHF
TGTGCCAGTTTCGACAGGCATGGTCAGCCCCAGCATTTT
>TRBV6-5|TRBJ1-1|.
CASSQKGVREAFF
TGTGCCAGCAGTCAAAAAGGAGTACGTGAAGCTTTCTTT
>TRBV3-1/TRBV3-2|TRBJ1-3|.
CASSQTGTGNTIYF
TGTGCCAGCAGCCAAACAGGGACTGGAAACACCATATATTTT
>TRBV7-2|TRBJ2-2|.
CASSLVAGASAGELFF
TGTGCCAGCAGCTTAGTGGCGGGGGCCAGTGCCGGGGAGCTGTTTTTT
>TRBV7-9|TRBJ2-5|.
CASSQDSVIRETQYF
TGTGCCAGCAGCCAGGACAGTGTGATTCGCGAGACCCAGTACTTC
>TRBV6-2/TRBV6-3|TRBJ1-1|.
CASSYRDFEAFF
TGTGCCAGCAGTTACCGAGATTTTGAAGCTTTCTTT
>TRBV19|TRBJ1-5|.
CASSSTGTLNQPQHF
TGTGCCAGTAGTTCCACCGGGACACTCAATCAGCCCCAGCATTTT
>TRBV6-6|TRBJ2-1|.
CASCPRIYNEQFF
TGTGCCAGCTGTCCCAGGATTTACAATGAGCAGTTCTTC
>TRBV7-8|TRBJ2-5|.
CASSSGVAGVQTQYF
TGTGCCAGCAGCTCAGGGGTAGCCGGGGTTCAGACCCAGTACTTC
>TRBV20-1|TRBJ2-3|TRBD2
CSASFGGGAEDTQYF
TGCAGTGCTAGTTTTGGCGGGGGGGCTGAAGATACGCAGTATTTT
>TRBV7-2|TRBJ1-2|.
CASSVTGANYGYTF
TGTGCCAGCAGCGTCACAGGAGCTAACTATGGCTACACCTTC
>TRBV5-1|TRBJ2-1|TRBD2
CATGTSGQNEQFF
TGCGCCACCGGGACTAGCGGGCAGAATGAGCAGTTCTTC
>TRBV19|TRBJ1-1|TRBD1
CASFTRDRVNTEAFF
TGTGCCAGTTTCACCCGTGACAGGGTTAACACTGAAGCTTTCTTT
>TRBV24-1|TRBJ2-1|TRBD2
CATSNGLAGGNEQFF
TGTGCCACTTCAAACGGACTAGCGGGGGGCAATGAGCAGTTCTTC
>TRBV28|TRBJ1-5|.
CASIPQGYSNQPQHF
TGTGCCAGCATTCCACAGGGTTATAGCAATCAGCCCCAGCATTTT
>TRBV19|TRBJ2-7|TRBD2
CASSARLAEWGEQYF
TGTGCCAGTAGTGCAAGACTAGCGGAGTGGGGCGAGCAGTACTTC
>TRBV11-2|TRBJ2-5|.
CARTRRGVQETQYF
TGTGCCAGGACACGTCGCGGGGTCCAAGAGACCCAGTACTTC
>TRBV30|TRBJ1-2|.
CAWSVNRGVGGYTF
TGTGCCTGGAGTGTTAACCGGGGGGTTGGAGGCTACACCTTC
>TRBV3-1/TRBV3-2|TRBJ2-7|TRBD2
CASSPGRIGGTGEQYF
TGTGCCAGCAGCCCAGGTCGGATCGGGGGGACGGGAGAGCAGTACTTC
>TRBV30|TRBJ2-7|TRBD1
CAWSPGTGITYEQYF
TGTGCCTGGAGTCCTGGGACAGGGATAACCTACGAGCAGTACTTC